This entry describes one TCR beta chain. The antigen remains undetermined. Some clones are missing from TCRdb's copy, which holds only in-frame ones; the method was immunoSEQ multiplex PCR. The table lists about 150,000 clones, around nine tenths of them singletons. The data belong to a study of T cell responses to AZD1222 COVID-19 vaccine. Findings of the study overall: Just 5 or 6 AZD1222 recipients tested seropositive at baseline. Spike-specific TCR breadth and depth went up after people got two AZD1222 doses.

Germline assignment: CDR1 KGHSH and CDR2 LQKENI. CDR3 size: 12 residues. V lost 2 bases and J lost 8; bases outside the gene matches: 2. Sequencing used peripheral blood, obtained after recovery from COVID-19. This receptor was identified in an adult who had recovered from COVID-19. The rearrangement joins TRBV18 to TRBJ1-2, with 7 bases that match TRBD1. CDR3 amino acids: CASSPAGGGYTF. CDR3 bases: TGTGCCAGCTCACCAGCAGGGGGGGGCTACACCTTC.